Each of the 6 T cell receptor beta chains below was sequenced from the same sample in a study of T-cell memory formation after mild COVID-19. TCRdb re-called the 5' RACE reads with MiXCR, one entry per CDR3 protein. The profile shows 90,000 to 120,000 distinct CDR3 sequences, roughly 14% of them singletons. The specimen was PBMCs or a T cell subset sorted from them (not recorded which). These receptors were collected from a man aged 18-30 years who had mild COVID-19 (a few samples of this study predate the infection). Cell type and time point are not known.

This clonotype was counted a few times. The rearrangement uses TRBV20-1 and TRBJ2-3, with D maybe TRBD2 (6 bases). V was shortened by 0 bases and J by 2 bases, with 12 bases between the two germline ends. Germline V gene lookup returns CDR1 DFQATT and CDR2 SNEGSKA (reference sequence). The CDR3 totals 15 residues. CDR3 protein: CSARDIRGVTDTQYF. The DNA of the CDR3 is TGCAGTGCTAGAGATATCCGCGGGGTCACAGATACGCAGTATTTT.

This clonotype was detected only a few times. This chain connects TRBV7-8 to TRBJ2-5; the match to TRBD1 covers 7 bases. The CDR3 runs 15 residues. With V trimmed by 1 base and J by 5 bases, 7 bases remained unmatched. Germline CDR1 SGHVS, CDR2 FQNEAQ. The CDR3 protein is CASSLVDRVIETQYF. DNA for the CDR3: TGTGCCAGCAGCTTAGTCGACAGGGTTATTGAGACCCAGTACTTC.

The V gene is TRBV9, the J gene TRBJ2-1; 11 bases fit TRBD2. Germline CDR1 is SGDLS and CDR2 is YYNGEE. The CDR3 runs to 16 residues. J gave up 4 bases and V 3 bases, and 6 bases lay outside the gene matches. The CDR3 region is CASSAPTSGGYNEQFF. CDR3 in DNA: TGTGCCAGCAGCGCACCAACTAGCGGGGGTTACAATGAGCAGTTCTTC.

The V and J genes are TRBV19 and TRBJ1-5; TRBD1 matches 8 bases. CDR3 length: 12 amino acids. CDR1 is LNHDA and CDR2 is SQIVND in the germline V gene (reference sequence). The junction had 6 bases not matched to a gene; V was cut back by 10 bases and J by 7 bases. DNA of the CDR3: TGTGCCACCTCCCAGGGGGCCCAGCCCCAGCATTTT. It encodes CATSQGAQPQHF. The full variable domain, completed using reference TRBV19 and TRBJ1-5, is DGGITQSPKYLFRKEGQNVTLSCEQNLNHDAMYWYRQDPGQGLRLIYYSQIVNDFQKGDIAEGYSVSREKKESFPLTVTSAQKNPTAFYLCATSQGAQPQHFGDGTRLSIL.

This clonotype was seen a handful of times. This chain uses TRBV12-3 or TRBV12-4 with TRBJ1-5; 9 bases map to TRBD1. Losses at the gene ends were 7 bases for V and 9 bases for J; bases not matched to a gene: 7. CDR3 length equals 13 residues. The CDR3 DNA reads TGTGCCAGCACAACAGGGGGCTCGGGGCCCCAGCATTTT. Residues: CASTTGGSGPQHF.

This clonotype was seen ten or more times. The chain combines TRBV27 with TRBJ2-3; maybe TRBD1 (6 bases). Per the germline V gene, CDR1 is MNHEY and CDR2 is SMNVEV (reference sequence). The ends were cut back, 3 bases at V and 6 bases at J, with 16 bases in the middle. The CDR3 consists of 15 residues. CDR3 DNA: TGTGCCAGCAGTTTCTTACAGGGACGTAGTGATACGCAGTATTTT. Residues: CASSFLQGRSDTQYF.